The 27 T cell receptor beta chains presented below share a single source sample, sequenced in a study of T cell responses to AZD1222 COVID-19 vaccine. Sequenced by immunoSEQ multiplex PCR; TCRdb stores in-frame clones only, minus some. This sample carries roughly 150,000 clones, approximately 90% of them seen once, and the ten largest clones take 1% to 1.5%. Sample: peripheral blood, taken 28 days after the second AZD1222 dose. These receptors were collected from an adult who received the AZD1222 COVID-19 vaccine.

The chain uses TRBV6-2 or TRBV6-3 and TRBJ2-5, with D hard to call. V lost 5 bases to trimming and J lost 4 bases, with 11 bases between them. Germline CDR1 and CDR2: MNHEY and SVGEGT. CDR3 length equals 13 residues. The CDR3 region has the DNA TGTGCCAGCAGTGCCGACCCGCGAGAGACCCAGTACTTC. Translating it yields CASSADPRETQYF.

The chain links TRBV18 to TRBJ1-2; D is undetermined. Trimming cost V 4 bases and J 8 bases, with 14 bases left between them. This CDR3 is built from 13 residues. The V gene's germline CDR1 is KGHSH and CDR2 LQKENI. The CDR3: CASSRNTDGGYTF. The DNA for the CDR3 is TGTGCCAGCTCACGAAACACAGATGGGGGCTACACCTTC.

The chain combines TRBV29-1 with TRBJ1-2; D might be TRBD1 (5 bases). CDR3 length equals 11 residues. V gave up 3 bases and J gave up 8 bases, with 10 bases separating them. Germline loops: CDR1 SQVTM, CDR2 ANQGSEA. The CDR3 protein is CSVEGLRGYTF. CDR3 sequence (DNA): TGCAGCGTTGAGGGACTGCGGGGCTACACCTTC.

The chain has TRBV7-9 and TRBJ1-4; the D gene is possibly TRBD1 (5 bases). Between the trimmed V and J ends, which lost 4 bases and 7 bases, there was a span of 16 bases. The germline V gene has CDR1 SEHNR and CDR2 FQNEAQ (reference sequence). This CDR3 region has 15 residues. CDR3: CASSSEQVAGEKLFF. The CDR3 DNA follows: TGTGCCAGCAGCTCGGAACAGGTGGCGGGTGAAAAACTGTTTTTT.

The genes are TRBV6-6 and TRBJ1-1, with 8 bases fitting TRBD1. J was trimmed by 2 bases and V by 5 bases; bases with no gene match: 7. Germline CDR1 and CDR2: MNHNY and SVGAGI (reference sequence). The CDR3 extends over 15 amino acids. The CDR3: CASSQSGQANTEAFF. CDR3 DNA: TGTGCCAGCAGTCAATCGGGACAGGCAAACACTGAAGCTTTCTTT.

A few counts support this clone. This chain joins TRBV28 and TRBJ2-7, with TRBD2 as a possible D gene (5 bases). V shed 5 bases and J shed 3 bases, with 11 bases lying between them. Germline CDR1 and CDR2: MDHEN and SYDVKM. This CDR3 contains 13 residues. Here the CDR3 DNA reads TGTGCCAGCAGTATACTAGGCGGCTACGAGCAGTACTTC. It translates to CASSILGGYEQYF.

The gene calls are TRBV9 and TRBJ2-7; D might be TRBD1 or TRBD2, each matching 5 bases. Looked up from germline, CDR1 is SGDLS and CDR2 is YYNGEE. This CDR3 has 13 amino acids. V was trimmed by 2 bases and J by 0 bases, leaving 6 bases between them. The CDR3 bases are TGTGCCAGCAGCGTGGGGGACTCCTACGAGCAGTACTTC. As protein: CASSVGDSYEQYF.

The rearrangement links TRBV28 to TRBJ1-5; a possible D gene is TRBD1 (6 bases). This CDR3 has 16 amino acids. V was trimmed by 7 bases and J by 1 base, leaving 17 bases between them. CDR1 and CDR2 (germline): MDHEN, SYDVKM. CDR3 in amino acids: CASTPWGGGSNQPQHF. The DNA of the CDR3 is TGTGCCAGCACCCCCTGGGGAGGGGGAAGCAATCAGCCCCAGCATTTT.

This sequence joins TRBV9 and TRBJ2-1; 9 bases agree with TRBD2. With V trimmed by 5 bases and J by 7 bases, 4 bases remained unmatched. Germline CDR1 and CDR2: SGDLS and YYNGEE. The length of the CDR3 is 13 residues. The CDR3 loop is CASRAGGGNEQFF. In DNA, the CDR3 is TGTGCCAGCAGAGCGGGGGGAGGAAATGAGCAGTTCTTC.

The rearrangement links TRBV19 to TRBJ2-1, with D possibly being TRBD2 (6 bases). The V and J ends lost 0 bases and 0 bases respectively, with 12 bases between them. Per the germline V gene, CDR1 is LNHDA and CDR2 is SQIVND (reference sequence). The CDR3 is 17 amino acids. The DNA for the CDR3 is TGTGCCAGTAGTATAGATTTTGGGACTTCCTCCTACAATGAGCAGTTCTTC. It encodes CASSIDFGTSSYNEQFF.

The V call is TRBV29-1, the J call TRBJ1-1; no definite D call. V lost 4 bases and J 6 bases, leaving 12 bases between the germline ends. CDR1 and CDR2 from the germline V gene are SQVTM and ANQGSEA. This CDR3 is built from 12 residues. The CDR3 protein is CSVAEGLAEAFF. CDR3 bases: TGCAGCGTTGCCGAGGGTTTGGCTGAAGCTTTCTTT. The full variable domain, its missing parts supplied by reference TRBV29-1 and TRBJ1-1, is SAVISQKPSRDICQRGTSLTIQCQVDSQVTMMFWYRQQPGQSLTLIATANQGSEATYESGFVIDKFPISRPNLTFSTLTVSNMSPEDSSIYLCSVAEGLAEAFFGQGTRLTVV.

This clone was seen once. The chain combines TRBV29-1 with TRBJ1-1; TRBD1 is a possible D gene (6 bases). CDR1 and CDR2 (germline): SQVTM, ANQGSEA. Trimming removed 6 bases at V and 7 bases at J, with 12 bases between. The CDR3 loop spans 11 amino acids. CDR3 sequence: CSVPARGEAFF. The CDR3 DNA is TGCAGCGTGCCCGCCAGGGGTGAAGCTTTCTTT. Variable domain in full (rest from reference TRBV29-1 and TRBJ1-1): SAVISQKPSRDICQRGTSLTIQCQVDSQVTMMFWYRQQPGQSLTLIATANQGSEATYESGFVIDKFPISRPNLTFSTLTVSNMSPEDSSIYLCSVPARGEAFFGQGTRLTVV.

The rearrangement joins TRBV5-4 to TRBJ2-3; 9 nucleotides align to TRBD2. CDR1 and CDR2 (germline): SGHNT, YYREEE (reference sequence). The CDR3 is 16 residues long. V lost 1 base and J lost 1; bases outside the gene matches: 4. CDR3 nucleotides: TGTGCCAGCAGCTTGATGCTAGCGGGGCGCACAGATACGCAGTATTTT. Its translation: CASSLMLAGRTDTQYF.

The CDR3 bases are TGTGCCAGCCTTGGACAGACCTACGAGCAGTACTTC. Residues: CASLGQTYEQYF. This chain connects TRBV6-5 to TRBJ2-7; TRBD1 might be the D (6 bases). V lost 8 bases to trimming and J lost 2 bases, with 10 bases between them. Germline-derived CDR1 and CDR2 are MNHEY and SVGAGI. The CDR3 has 12 residues.

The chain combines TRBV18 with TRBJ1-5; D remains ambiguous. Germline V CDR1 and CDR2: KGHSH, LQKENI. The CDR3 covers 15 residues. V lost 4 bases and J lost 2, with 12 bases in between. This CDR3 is CASSLGGFGNQPQHF. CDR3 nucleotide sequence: TGTGCCAGCTCACTAGGAGGGTTTGGCAATCAGCCCCAGCATTTT.

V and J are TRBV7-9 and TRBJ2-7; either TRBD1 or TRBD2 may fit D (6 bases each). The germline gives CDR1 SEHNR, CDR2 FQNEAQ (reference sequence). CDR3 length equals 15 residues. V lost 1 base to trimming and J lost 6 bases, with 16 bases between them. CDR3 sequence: CASSLGRGPVAEQYF. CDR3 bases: TGTGCCAGCAGCTTAGGTCGGGGGCCAGTTGCCGAGCAGTACTTC.

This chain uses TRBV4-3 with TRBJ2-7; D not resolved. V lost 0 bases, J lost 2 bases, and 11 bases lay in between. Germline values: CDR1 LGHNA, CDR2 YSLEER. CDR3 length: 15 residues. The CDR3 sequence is CASSQDTQVTYEQYF. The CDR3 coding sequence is TGCGCCAGCAGCCAAGATACCCAGGTAACCTACGAGCAGTACTTC.

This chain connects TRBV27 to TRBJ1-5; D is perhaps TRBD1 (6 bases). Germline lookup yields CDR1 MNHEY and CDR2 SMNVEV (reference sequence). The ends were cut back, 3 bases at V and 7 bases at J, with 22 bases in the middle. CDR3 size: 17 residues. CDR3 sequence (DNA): TGTGCCAGCAGTTTCCCAACAGGGTTGGAGGTGGGGCAGCCCCAGCATTTT. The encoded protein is CASSFPTGLEVGQPQHF.

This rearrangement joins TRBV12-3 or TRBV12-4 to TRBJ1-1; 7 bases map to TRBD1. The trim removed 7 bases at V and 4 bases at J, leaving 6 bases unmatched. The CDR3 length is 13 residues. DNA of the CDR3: TGTGCCAGCAACCCACAGGGGCCCACTGAAGCTTTCTTT. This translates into CASNPQGPTEAFF.

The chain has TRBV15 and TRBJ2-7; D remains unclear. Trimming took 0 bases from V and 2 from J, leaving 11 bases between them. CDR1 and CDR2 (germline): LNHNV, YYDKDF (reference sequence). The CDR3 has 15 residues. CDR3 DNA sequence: TGTGCCACCAGCAGAGATAGTGGCCGACCCTACGAGCAGTACTTC. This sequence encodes CATSRDSGRPYEQYF.

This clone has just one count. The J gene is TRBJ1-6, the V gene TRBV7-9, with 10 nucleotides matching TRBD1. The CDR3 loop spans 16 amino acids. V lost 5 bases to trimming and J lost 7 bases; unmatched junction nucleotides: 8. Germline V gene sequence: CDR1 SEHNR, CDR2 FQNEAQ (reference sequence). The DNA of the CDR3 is TGTGCCAGCAGCCCTCCGGGACAGGGGAGGAATTCACCCCTCCACTTT. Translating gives CASSPPGQGRNSPLHF.

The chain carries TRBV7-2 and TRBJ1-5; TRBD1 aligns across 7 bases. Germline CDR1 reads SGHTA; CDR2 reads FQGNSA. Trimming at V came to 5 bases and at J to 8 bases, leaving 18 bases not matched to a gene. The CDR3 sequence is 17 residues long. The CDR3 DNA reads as TGTGCCAGCAGCCTAAACAGGGGCGGTAGACTTCTAGAGCCCCAGCATTTT. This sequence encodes CASSLNRGGRLLEPQHF.

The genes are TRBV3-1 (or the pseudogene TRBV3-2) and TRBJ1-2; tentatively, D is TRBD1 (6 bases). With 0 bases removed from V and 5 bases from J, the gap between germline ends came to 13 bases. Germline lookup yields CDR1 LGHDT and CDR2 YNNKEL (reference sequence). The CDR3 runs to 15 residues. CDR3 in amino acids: CASSQDQGQTYGYTF. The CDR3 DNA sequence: TGTGCCAGCAGCCAAGACCAAGGACAGACTTATGGCTACACCTTC.

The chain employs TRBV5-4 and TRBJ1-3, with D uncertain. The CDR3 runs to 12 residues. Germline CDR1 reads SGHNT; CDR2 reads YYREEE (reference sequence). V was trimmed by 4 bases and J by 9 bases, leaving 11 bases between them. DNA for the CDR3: TGTGCCAGCAGCGAAGTCGGGAGCACCATATATTTT. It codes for CASSEVGSTIYF.

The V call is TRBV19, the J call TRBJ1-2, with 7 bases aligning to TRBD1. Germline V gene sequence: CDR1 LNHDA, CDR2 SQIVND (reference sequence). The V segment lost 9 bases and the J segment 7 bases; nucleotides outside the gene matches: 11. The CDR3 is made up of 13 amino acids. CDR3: CASALDRERGYTF. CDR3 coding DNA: TGTGCCAGCGCCCTCGACAGGGAACGTGGCTACACCTTC.

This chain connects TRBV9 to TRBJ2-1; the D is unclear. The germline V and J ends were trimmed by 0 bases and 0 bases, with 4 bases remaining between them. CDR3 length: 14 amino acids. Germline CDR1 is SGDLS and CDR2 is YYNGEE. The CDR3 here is CASSVDISYNEQFF. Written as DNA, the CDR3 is TGTGCCAGCAGCGTAGATATCTCCTACAATGAGCAGTTCTTC.

CDR3: CATRQGEANEKLFF. For the CDR3, the DNA is TGTGCCACCAGACAGGGGGAGGCTAATGAAAAACTGTTTTTT. The chain employs TRBV15 and TRBJ1-4; 8 nucleotides align to TRBD1. The CDR3 loop spans 14 amino acids. Per germline, CDR1 LNHNV and CDR2 YYDKDF (reference sequence). V dropped 6 bases and J dropped 3; count of bases not matched to a gene: 3.